This T cell receptor (beta chain) was sequenced during a study of T cells after posttransplantation cyclophosphamide. Study outcomes and limitations: TRB clonality was highly associated with recipient CMV seropositivity and reactivation. Later post-transplant blood repertoires were often dominated by donor CD8+ memory clones. Blood and skin or GI T cell repertoires showed limited TRB overlap.

This clone was seen many times. Its cognate antigen is unknown. The CDR3 is made up of 15 amino acids. The germline gives CDR1 SGHAT, CDR2 FQNNGV. Trimming cost V 5 bases and J 10 bases, with 21 bases left between them. Treatment was busulfan-fludarabine conditioning, a marrow graft, and cyclophosphamide on days +3 and +4. Sequenced by immunoSEQ multiplex PCR; TCRdb stores in-frame clones only, minus some. Recorded here are more than 8,500 clones, none singletons. The TCR was taken from a male patient aged 45 to 59 who received an allogeneic stem cell transplant from a related donor and was CMV-positive. A subset of T cells may come from the graft donor. The sample in question was PBMCs, obtained about 350 days after allogeneic stem cell transplant with posttransplant cyclophosphamide. The J gene is TRBJ2-1, the V gene TRBV11-2; maybe TRBD1 (6 bases). The chain's CDR3 is CASSPRQVTALEQFF. The CDR3 bases are TGTGCCAGCAGCCCCCGACAGGTTACAGCATTGGAGCAGTTCTTC.